This is a list of T cell receptor beta chains from one sample in a study of blood T cell repertoires in COVID-19. Sequenced by immunoSEQ multiplex PCR; TCRdb stores in-frame clones only, minus some. The repertoire holds hundreds of thousands of clones, with around 88% as singletons. The specimen was peripheral blood. These receptors were obtained from a woman aged 25-40 years who had recovered from COVID-19. CDR3s include the opening cysteine and the closing phenylalanine or tryptophan. The order of the fields is CDR3 length, J gene, D gene, clone size, V gene, CDR3 DNA, CDR3 protein. The D gene is left open where the match is weak. Only part of the rows carry a size: once, few, many, or a class if the clone is expanded.

len: 15; j_gene: TRBJ1-4; d_gene: NA; abundance: NA; v_gene: TRBV5-1; CDR3nt: TGCGCCAGCAGCTTGGTAGGAGGGGAAAATGAAAAACTGTTTTTT; CDR3aa: CASSLVGGENEKLFF
len: 15; j_gene: TRBJ1-2; d_gene: NA; abundance: NA; v_gene: TRBV7-2; CDR3nt: TGTGCCAGCAGCGGACGAGGGGGAGTAGGCTATGGCTACACCTTC; CDR3aa: CASSGRGGVGYGYTF
len: 20; j_gene: TRBJ2-2; d_gene: NA; abundance: NA; v_gene: TRBV14; CDR3nt: TGTGCCAGCAGCCGACAAGGGGGCGGGGGGAAGATCGCGAACACCGGGGAGCTGTTTTTT; CDR3aa: CASSRQGGGGKIANTGELFF
len: 15; j_gene: TRBJ1-1; d_gene: NA; abundance: NA; v_gene: TRBV28; CDR3nt: TGTGCCAGCAGTTTTTGGGGTGAGGGGAACACTGAAGCTTTCTTT; CDR3aa: CASSFWGEGNTEAFF
len: 14; j_gene: TRBJ1-4; d_gene: TRBD1; abundance: NA; v_gene: TRBV18; CDR3nt: TGTGCCAGCTCACCCGGGACAGCCAATGAAAAACTGTTTTTT; CDR3aa: CASSPGTANEKLFF
len: 11; j_gene: TRBJ2-7; d_gene: NA; abundance: NA; v_gene: TRBV6-2/TRBV6-3; CDR3nt: TGTGCCAGCAGTCGAGATTACGAGCAGTACTTC; CDR3aa: CASSRDYEQYF
len: 14; j_gene: TRBJ1-1; d_gene: NA; abundance: NA; v_gene: TRBV19; CDR3nt: TGTGCCAGTAGTCGGCGGGAGGTGAACACTGAAGCTTTCTTT; CDR3aa: CASSRREVNTEAFF
len: 13; j_gene: TRBJ1-1; d_gene: NA; abundance: NA; v_gene: TRBV11-3; CDR3nt: TGTGCCAGCAGCTTAGATACTAACACTGAAGCTTTCTTT; CDR3aa: CASSLDTNTEAFF
len: 15; j_gene: TRBJ2-1; d_gene: NA; abundance: NA; v_gene: TRBV5-1; CDR3nt: TGCGCCAGCAGCTTGGTCGCAGGGGAATTGAATGAGCAGTTCTTC; CDR3aa: CASSLVAGELNEQFF
len: 14; j_gene: TRBJ1-2; d_gene: TRBD1; abundance: few; v_gene: TRBV29-1; CDR3nt: TGCAGCGTTGTGGGCAGGGGGCGGAACTATGGCTACACCTTC; CDR3aa: CSVVGRGRNYGYTF
len: 12; j_gene: TRBJ1-2; d_gene: NA; abundance: NA; v_gene: TRBV5-5; CDR3nt: TGTGCCAGCAGCGCGGGGGGGAGAGGCTACACCTTC; CDR3aa: CASSAGGRGYTF
len: 15; j_gene: TRBJ2-5; d_gene: TRBD2; abundance: once; v_gene: TRBV7-9; CDR3nt: TGTGCCAGCAGCCTGACTAGCGGGGGGATGAAGACCCAGTACTTC; CDR3aa: CASSLTSGGMKTQYF
len: 13; j_gene: TRBJ1-5; d_gene: TRBD1; abundance: once; v_gene: TRBV19; CDR3nt: TGTGCCAGCCAGGACAGGCAGAGACAGCCCCAGCATTTT; CDR3aa: CASQDRQRQPQHF
len: 17; j_gene: TRBJ2-2; d_gene: TRBD1; abundance: NA; v_gene: TRBV7-8; CDR3nt: TGTGCCAGCAGTTATAATCCCGGGACAGCGAACACCGGGGAGCTGTTTTTT; CDR3aa: CASSYNPGTANTGELFF
len: 15; j_gene: TRBJ2-3; d_gene: NA; abundance: NA; v_gene: TRBV5-4; CDR3nt: TGTGCCAGCAGCTTGTCTGCCACTAGCACAGATACGCAGTATTTT; CDR3aa: CASSLSATSTDTQYF
len: 16; j_gene: TRBJ2-3; d_gene: NA; abundance: once; v_gene: TRBV12-5; CDR3nt: TGTGCTAGATTCCGGGGAGGACATTCCCGGGCGGATACGCAGTATTTT; CDR3aa: CARFRGGHSRADTQYF
len: 17; j_gene: TRBJ1-3; d_gene: TRBD1; abundance: NA; v_gene: TRBV13; CDR3nt: TGTGCCAGCAGCACCGGACAGGGAACGGGCTCTGGAAACACCATATATTTT; CDR3aa: CASSTGQGTGSGNTIYF
len: 15; j_gene: TRBJ2-2; d_gene: TRBD2; abundance: NA; v_gene: TRBV5-5; CDR3nt: TGTGCCAGCAGCGGGAGCGGGGTCAACACCGGGGAGCTGTTTTTT; CDR3aa: CASSGSGVNTGELFF
len: 13; j_gene: TRBJ2-3; d_gene: NA; abundance: NA; v_gene: TRBV24-1; CDR3nt: TGTGCCACCAGTGTTCTGGGGCGGGATACGCAGTATTTT; CDR3aa: CATSVLGRDTQYF
len: 14; j_gene: TRBJ1-2; d_gene: NA; abundance: few; v_gene: TRBV7-9; CDR3nt: TGTGCCAGCAGCCCCGGAGGTTACGACTATGGCTACACCTTC; CDR3aa: CASSPGGYDYGYTF
len: 15; j_gene: TRBJ2-6; d_gene: NA; abundance: NA; v_gene: TRBV9; CDR3nt: TGTGCCAGCAGCCTTAAGGGGACTGGGGCCAACGTCCTGACTTTC; CDR3aa: CASSLKGTGANVLTF
len: 13; j_gene: TRBJ2-1; d_gene: NA; abundance: NA; v_gene: TRBV7-9; CDR3nt: TGTGCCAGCAGCTTTTGGCAGGAGGATGAGCAGTTCTTC; CDR3aa: CASSFWQEDEQFF
len: 14; j_gene: TRBJ2-1; d_gene: TRBD1; abundance: NA; v_gene: TRBV2; CDR3nt: TGTGCCAGCAGACGCAGCCCTTTGGCAGGGGGTCCGTTCTTC; CDR3aa: CASRRSPLAGGPFF
len: 14; j_gene: TRBJ1-5; d_gene: NA; abundance: NA; v_gene: TRBV7-9; CDR3nt: TGTGCCAGCAGCTCAATGACGGGTAATCAGCCCCAGCATTTT; CDR3aa: CASSSMTGNQPQHF
len: 14; j_gene: TRBJ1-4; d_gene: TRBD1; abundance: few; v_gene: TRBV3-1/TRBV3-2; CDR3nt: TGTGCCAGCAGCCAAGGACAGGGTTATGAAAAACTGTTTTTT; CDR3aa: CASSQGQGYEKLFF
len: 16; j_gene: TRBJ2-3; d_gene: NA; abundance: NA; v_gene: TRBV4-3; CDR3nt: TGCGCCAGCAGCCAAGATGTGGGTCGGGTCACAGATACGCAGTATTTT; CDR3aa: CASSQDVGRVTDTQYF
len: 13; j_gene: TRBJ1-2; d_gene: NA; abundance: NA; v_gene: TRBV2; CDR3nt: TGTGCCAGCAGTGATACTTCTGGCTATGGCTACACCTTC; CDR3aa: CASSDTSGYGYTF
len: 12; j_gene: TRBJ2-3; d_gene: NA; abundance: NA; v_gene: TRBV12-3/TRBV12-4; CDR3nt: TGTGCCAGCAGCGAGTCGAGAGATACGCAGTATTTT; CDR3aa: CASSESRDTQYF
len: 16; j_gene: TRBJ1-1; d_gene: NA; abundance: NA; v_gene: TRBV5-5; CDR3nt: TGTGCCAGCAGCGGGGGCGGCAGAATCATGAACACTGAAGCTTTCTTT; CDR3aa: CASSGGGRIMNTEAFF
len: 14; j_gene: TRBJ1-5; d_gene: TRBD1; abundance: NA; v_gene: TRBV5-1; CDR3nt: TGCGCCAGCAGCCCGGACAGGGGCGATCAGCCCCAGCATTTT; CDR3aa: CASSPDRGDQPQHF
len: 14; j_gene: TRBJ2-7; d_gene: TRBD1; abundance: once; v_gene: TRBV5-1; CDR3nt: TGCGCCAGCAGCCCGGGACAGGCCTCCTACGAGCAGTACTTC; CDR3aa: CASSPGQASYEQYF
len: 12; j_gene: TRBJ2-7; d_gene: NA; abundance: NA; v_gene: TRBV10-2; CDR3nt: TGCGCCAGCGGGATGGGCGGGTACGAGCAGTACTTC; CDR3aa: CASGMGGYEQYF
len: 14; j_gene: TRBJ1-1; d_gene: NA; abundance: NA; v_gene: TRBV6-2/TRBV6-3; CDR3nt: TGTGCCAGCAGTTTTTACAGGAGGGGCACTGAAGCTTTCTTT; CDR3aa: CASSFYRRGTEAFF
len: 11; j_gene: TRBJ2-5; d_gene: NA; abundance: NA; v_gene: TRBV6-5; CDR3nt: TGTGCCAGCAGTCCGGGGGAGACCCAGTACTTC; CDR3aa: CASSPGETQYF
len: 15; j_gene: TRBJ1-1; d_gene: NA; abundance: NA; v_gene: TRBV7-9; CDR3nt: TGTGCCAGCAGCTTAGGGCTAGGGGTTTGGACTGAAGCTTTCTTT; CDR3aa: CASSLGLGVWTEAFF
len: 13; j_gene: TRBJ1-3; d_gene: NA; abundance: NA; v_gene: TRBV11-1; CDR3nt: TGTGCCAGCAGCTTTTTCGGAGGAGACACCATATATTTT; CDR3aa: CASSFFGGDTIYF
len: 12; j_gene: TRBJ2-5; d_gene: NA; abundance: NA; v_gene: TRBV2; CDR3nt: TGTGCCAGCAGTGGTAGCACCGAGACCCAGTACTTC; CDR3aa: CASSGSTETQYF